The rows below give T cell receptor beta chains drawn from one sample of a study of cytomegalovirus exposure and HLA in healthy donors. Generated by immunoSEQ multiplex PCR, the TCRdb table keeps only in-frame clones and is missing some. The listing contains some 51,000 clones. The specimen sequenced was PBMCs. Receptors originate from a man in his fifties in good health and CMV-seropositive. The CDR3 runs from the conserved cysteine through the conserved F or W. The D gene is left open where the match is weak.

-,TRBJ2-6,TRBV5-6,TGTGCCAGCAGCTTGTCGCGGGCAGGGGGAGGTGGGGCCAACGTCCTGACTTTC,CASSLSRAGGGGANVLTF
TRBD2,TRBJ2-5,TRBV30,TGTGCCTGGCGACTAGCAGCAACGTCCATAGAGACCCAGTACTTC,CAWRLAATSIETQYF
TRBD1,TRBJ1-4,TRBV5-6,TGTGCCAGCAGCTTGGGGGACAGGGCGAATGAAAAACTGTTTTTT,CASSLGDRANEKLFF
-,TRBJ2-2,TRBV9,TGTGCCAGCAGCGTAGCTACGAGACTAACGAACACCGGGGAGCTGTTTTTT,CASSVATRLTNTGELFF
TRBD1,TRBJ1-2,TRBV5-1,TGCGCCAGCAGCACGGGACAGGCCCTGGACAACTATGGCTACACCTTC,CASSTGQALDNYGYTF
TRBD1,TRBJ2-3,TRBV18,TGTGCCAGCTCACCTACTCGGACAGGGGGTAGCACAGATACGCAGTATTTT,CASSPTRTGGSTDTQYF
TRBD1,TRBJ2-1,TRBV29-1,TGCAGCGGAGCGACGACAGGGAATGAGCAGTTCTTC,CSGATTGNEQFF
TRBD1,TRBJ1-5,TRBV15,TGTGCCACCAGCAGAGGGAGGCCGGGACAGGTCTCTTATAGCAATCAGCCCCAGCATTTT,CATSRGRPGQVSYSNQPQHF
-,TRBJ1-2,TRBV6-5,TGTGCCAGCAGTTACGCGGGGGTAGCTAACTATGGCTACACCTTC,CASSYAGVANYGYTF
TRBD2,TRBJ2-1,TRBV18,TGTGCCAGCTCACCACCGGATATAGCGGGAGGGCCCCGGGGCTCCTACAATGAGCAGTTCTTC,CASSPPDIAGGPRGSYNEQFF
TRBD1,TRBJ1-1,TRBV10-3,TGTGCCATCAGTGAGTCGGGCAGGGGGATCCACACTGAAGCTTTCTTT,CAISESGRGIHTEAFF
TRBD1,TRBJ1-2,TRBV6-5,TGTGCCAGCAGCCAGGGGGCGGATGGCTACACCTTC,CASSQGADGYTF
-,TRBJ1-2,TRBV6-5,TGTGCCAGCAGTTACTCGGGGGGGAGGGTAGGCTATGGCTACACCTTC,CASSYSGGRVGYGYTF
-,TRBJ2-1,TRBV6-6,TGTGCCAGCAGTCGCCTAGAGGGGGTATCCTACAATGAGCAGTTCTTC,CASSRLEGVSYNEQFF
TRBD2,TRBJ2-7,TRBV7-9,TGTGCCAGCAGCTCCGACGGGGGAGGGCACTACGAGCAGTACTTC,CASSSDGGGHYEQYF
-,TRBJ1-3,TRBV5-1,TGCGCCAGCTGCGCAACAGGGTTAGCTGGAAACACCATATATTTT,CASCATGLAGNTIYF
TRBD1,TRBJ1-1,TRBV6-5,TGTGCCAGCAGTTCCGGGACAGGGAGTGTGGCTTTCTTT,CASSSGTGSVAFF
-,TRBJ1-1,TRBV7-6,TGTGCCAGCAGCCGAGGGGGAACATACAACACTGAAGCTTTCTTT,CASSRGGTYNTEAFF
-,TRBJ2-5,TRBV9,TGTGCCAGCAGCGTAGGAGTCCAGGGAGAGACCCAGTACTTC,CASSVGVQGETQYF
-,TRBJ2-1,TRBV5-1,TGCGCCAGCAGCTTGATTGTCGGCGGGGAGCAGTTCTTC,CASSLIVGGEQFF
-,TRBJ1-1,TRBV9,TGTGCCAGCAGCCCTTCGAACAGGACGAACACTGAAGCTTTCTTT,CASSPSNRTNTEAFF
TRBD2,TRBJ2-3,TRBV30,TGTGCCGGGAGTGTACTGGGACTAGCGACAGATACGCAGTATTTT,CAGSVLGLATDTQYF
TRBD1,TRBJ1-1,TRBV2,TGTGCCAGCAGGCGACAGGGAAACACTGAAGCTTTCTTT,CASRRQGNTEAFF
TRBD1,TRBJ1-1,TRBV28,TGTGCCAGCAGTCCCACCGGGACAGCGAACACTGAAGCTTTCTTT,CASSPTGTANTEAFF
-,TRBJ2-7,TRBV14,TGTGCCAGCAGCCAAGATGTGGCAGGTACCGCCTACGAGCAGTACTTC,CASSQDVAGTAYEQYF
-,TRBJ2-3,TRBV29-1,TGCAGCGTTGCAGGGGGGACAGATACGCAGTATTTT,CSVAGGTDTQYF
TRBD2,TRBJ2-5,TRBV30,TGTGCCGGGAGTCCCCCCGGGACTAGCGGGGAGACCCAGTACTTC,CAGSPPGTSGETQYF